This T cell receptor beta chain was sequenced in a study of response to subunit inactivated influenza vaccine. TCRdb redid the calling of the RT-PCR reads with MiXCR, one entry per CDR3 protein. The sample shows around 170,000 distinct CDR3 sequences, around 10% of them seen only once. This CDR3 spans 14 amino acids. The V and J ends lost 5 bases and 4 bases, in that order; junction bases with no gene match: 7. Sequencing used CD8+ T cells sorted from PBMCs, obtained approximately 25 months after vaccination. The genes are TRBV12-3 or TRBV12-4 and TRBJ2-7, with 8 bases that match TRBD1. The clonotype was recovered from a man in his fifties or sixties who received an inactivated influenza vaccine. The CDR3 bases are TGTGCCAGCAGTGTCCGGGACAGGTGGTACGAGCAGTACTTC. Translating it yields CASSVRDRWYEQYF.